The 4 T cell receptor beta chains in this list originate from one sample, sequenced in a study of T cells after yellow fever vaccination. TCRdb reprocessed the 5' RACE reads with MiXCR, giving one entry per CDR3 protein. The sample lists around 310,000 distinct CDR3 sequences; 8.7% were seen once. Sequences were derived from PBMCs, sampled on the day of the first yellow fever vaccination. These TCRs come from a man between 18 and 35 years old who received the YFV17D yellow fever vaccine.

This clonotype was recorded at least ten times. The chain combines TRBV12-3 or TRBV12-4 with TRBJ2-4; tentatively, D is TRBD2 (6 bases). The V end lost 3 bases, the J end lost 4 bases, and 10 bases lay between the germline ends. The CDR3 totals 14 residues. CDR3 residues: CASSFSGGKNIQYF. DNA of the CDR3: TGTGCCAGCAGTTTCTCCGGGGGTAAAAACATTCAGTACTTC.

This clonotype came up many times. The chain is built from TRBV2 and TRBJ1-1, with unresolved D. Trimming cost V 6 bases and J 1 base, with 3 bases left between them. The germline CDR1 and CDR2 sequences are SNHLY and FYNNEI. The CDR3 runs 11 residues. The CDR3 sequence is CASRENTEAFF. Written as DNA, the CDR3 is TGTGCCAGCAGGGAGAACACTGAAGCTTTCTTT.

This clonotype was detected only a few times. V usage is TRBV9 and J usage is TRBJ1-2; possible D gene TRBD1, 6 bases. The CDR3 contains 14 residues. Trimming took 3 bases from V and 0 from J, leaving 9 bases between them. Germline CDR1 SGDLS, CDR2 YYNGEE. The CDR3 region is CASSAGVANYGYTF. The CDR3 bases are TGTGCCAGCAGCGCAGGGGTAGCTAACTATGGCTACACCTTC.

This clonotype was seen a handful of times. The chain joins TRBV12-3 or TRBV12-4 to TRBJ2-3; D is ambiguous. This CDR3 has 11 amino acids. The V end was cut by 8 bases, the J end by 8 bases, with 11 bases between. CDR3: CASLSGSTQYF. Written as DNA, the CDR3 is TGTGCCAGCCTATCAGGAAGTACGCAGTATTTT.